A single sample gave rise to the 26 T cell receptor beta chains below, sequenced in a study of spatial heterogeneity in lung cancer. TCRdb used MiXCR to reprocess the 5' RACE reads, holding one entry per CDR3 protein. The sample holds about 24,000 distinct CDR3 sequences, roughly 9% seen once. No antigen has been assigned to these receptors. As for time point: sample taken at primary tumor resection. Study-wide findings and caveats: How many expanded intratumoral alpha and beta TCRs were present tracked the tumor mutation count, which was a count of nonsynonymous mutations.

The sample in question was lung tumor tissue, obtained at surgery. The receptors shown here come from a male donor with early-stage non-small cell lung cancer.

This rearrangement joins TRBV7-2 to TRBJ2-7; 7 nucleotides line up with TRBD1. The CDR3 runs to 14 residues. The V gene's germline CDR1 is SGHTA and CDR2 FQGNSA. V lost 5 bases and J lost 6; bases outside the gene matches: 10. CDR3 sequence (DNA): TGTGCCAGCAGCCCTAACAGGGGAAGCGGCGAGCAGTACTTC. Amino acid sequence: CASSPNRGSGEQYF.

This sequence joins TRBV7-9 and TRBJ2-3; D gene uncertain. Per germline, CDR1 SEHNR and CDR2 FQNEAQ (reference sequence). The CDR3 loop spans 16 amino acids. V lost 5 bases to trimming and J lost 2 bases, with 17 bases between them. CDR3 protein: CASSPPSGPATDTQYF. The CDR3 DNA sequence: TGTGCCAGCAGCCCCCCCTCGGGCCCCGCCACAGATACGCAGTATTTT. Variable domain in full (rest from reference TRBV7-9 and TRBJ2-3): DTGVSQNPRHKITKRGQNVTFRCDPISEHNRLYWYRQTLGQGPEFLTYFQNEAQLEKSRLLSDRFSAERPKGSFSTLEIQRTEQGDSAMYLCASSPPSGPATDTQYFGPGTRLTVL.

This clonotype appeared many times. The CDR3 loop reads CASVNHGGPTYEQYF. DNA for the CDR3: TGTGCCAGCGTCAACCACGGCGGCCCCACCTACGAGCAGTACTTC. The chain uses TRBV6-2 or TRBV6-3 and TRBJ2-7; D is ambiguous. Germline lookup yields CDR1 MNHEY and CDR2 SVGEGT. The CDR3 has 15 amino acids. With 8 bases removed from V and 2 bases from J, the gap between germline ends came to 19 bases.

This clonotype is labeled medium-sized. The CDR3: CASSRRRGEETQYF. The DNA of the CDR3 is TGTGCCAGCAGCCGACGCAGGGGGGAAGAGACCCAGTACTTC. The rearrangement joins TRBV4-2 to TRBJ2-5; a possible D gene is TRBD1 (7 bases). Germline V gene data show CDR1 as LGHNA and CDR2 as YNFKEQ. The CDR3 sequence is 14 residues long. V was clipped by 4 bases and J by 3 bases, with 12 bases between them.

The chain is built from TRBV28 and TRBJ2-1; 14 nucleotides line up with TRBD2. The CDR3 is 20 amino acids. Germline CDR1 MDHEN, CDR2 SYDVKM. With 5 bases clipped from V and 10 bases from J, the junction kept 22 bases outside the gene matches. The CDR3 reads CASSPPFTGTSGGFLGEQFF. The DNA for the CDR3 is TGTGCCAGCAGTCCCCCCTTCACCGGGACTAGCGGGGGCTTTCTAGGAGAGCAGTTCTTC.

V and J are TRBV6-2 or TRBV6-3 and TRBJ2-1; TRBD1 matches 9 bases. CDR1 and CDR2 from the germline V gene are MNHEY and SVGEGT. With 0 bases clipped from V and 10 bases from J, the junction kept 4 bases outside the gene matches. The CDR3 length is 14 residues. CDR3 sequence reads: CASSYSPGTGEQFF. The CDR3 DNA sequence: TGTGCCAGCAGTTACTCGCCCGGGACAGGGGAGCAGTTCTTC.

Points on this clonotype: Given a much more abundant clone one base away, this may be a read error. The chain joins TRBV11-2 to TRBJ2-2; D may be TRBD1 (6 bases). CDR3 length equals 16 residues. The germline gives CDR1 SGHAT, CDR2 FQNNGV. Trimming pared 6 bases from V and 1 base from J, leaving 15 bases between. The CDR3 protein is CASRTGRQENTGELFF. The CDR3 DNA follows: TGTGCCAGCAGGACGGGCCGACAGGAGAACACCGGGGAGCTGTTTTTT.

The chain links TRBV3-1 to TRBJ2-1; the D gene could be TRBD1 or TRBD2 (5 bases each). CDR3 length equals 14 residues. V was pared by 7 bases and J by 6 bases, with 16 bases between. Germline CDR1 reads LGHDT; CDR2 reads YNNKEL (reference sequence). In nucleotides, the CDR3 is TGTGCCAGCACTCCGTCCGGGACGATCAATGAGCAGTTCTTC. Encoded protein: CASTPSGTINEQFF.

The chain recombines TRBV29-1 with TRBJ2-7; TRBD1 matches at 11 bases. The germline V gene encodes CDR1 SQVTM and CDR2 ANQGSEA. With 5 bases clipped from V and 3 bases from J, the junction kept 9 bases outside the gene matches. This CDR3 is 15 amino acids long. The CDR3 region has the DNA TGCAGCGTTAGTTCCGGGACAGGGGGGGTCTACGAGCAGTACTTC. Residues: CSVSSGTGGVYEQYF.

V usage is TRBV7-8 and J usage is TRBJ2-7; D possibly corresponds to TRBD1 (5 bases). Germline CDR1 and CDR2: SGHVS and FQNEAQ. Trimming took 5 bases from V and 4 from J, leaving 15 bases between them. The CDR3 is 14 residues long. CDR3 DNA sequence: TGTGCCAGCAGCCCCACCAGGGTTAGATACGAGCAGTACTTC. It translates to CASSPTRVRYEQYF.

By share of the sample, this clonotype is medium-sized. This sequence joins TRBV5-6 and TRBJ2-7; 7 nucleotides line up with TRBD2. This CDR3 is built from 13 residues. V shed 4 bases and J 0 bases; nucleotides not matched to a gene: 1. CDR1 is SGHDT and CDR2 is YYEEEE in the germline V gene. CDR3: CASSRDYSYEQYF. The CDR3 DNA is TGTGCCAGCAGCCGGGACTACTCCTACGAGCAGTACTTC.

The chain links TRBV7-2 to TRBJ1-6; 7 bases align to TRBD1. V was clipped by 6 bases and J by 5 bases; unmatched bases: 7. Germline V gives CDR1 SGHTA, CDR2 FQGNSA. CDR3 size: 15 residues. CDR3 loop: CASRRQGSDNSPLHF. The CDR3 bases are TGTGCCAGCAGACGACAGGGTTCAGATAATTCACCCCTCCACTTT. Together with reference TRBV7-2 and TRBJ1-6, the CDR3 gives the full variable domain: GAGVSQSPSNKVTEKGKDVELRCDPISGHTALYWYRQSLGQGLEFLIYFQGNSAPDKSGLPSDRFSAERTGGSVSTLTIQRTQQEDSAVYLCASRRQGSDNSPLHFGNGTRLTVT.

In this sample, this clonotype turned up many times. The chain recombines TRBV12-3 or TRBV12-4 with TRBJ2-5; D possibly matches TRBD1 or TRBD2 (5 bases each). CDR3 length: 14 residues. Deletions cut 6 bases from V and 0 bases from J, with 11 bases between. The CDR3 DNA reads as TGTGCCAGCAGCTCTTGGGGGAACCAAGAGACCCAGTACTTC. This codes for CASSSWGNQETQYF.

V is TRBV10-3 and J is TRBJ2-3; D may be TRBD1 or TRBD2 (6 bases each). Trimming cost V 4 bases and J 1 base, with 12 bases left between them. This CDR3 is built from 15 residues. The germline gives CDR1 ENHRY, CDR2 SYGVKD. CDR3 region: CAISVGGAGTDTQYF. The CDR3 DNA follows: TGTGCCATCAGTGTCGGGGGCGCAGGCACAGATACGCAGTATTTT.

In its sample, this clonotype was seen many times. The rearrangement uses TRBV6-5 and TRBJ1-1; D is perhaps TRBD1 (6 bases). The V gene lost 5 bases and the J gene lost 5 bases, with 15 bases spanning the gap. Germline values: CDR1 MNHEY, CDR2 SVGAGI. The CDR3 contains 14 residues. The DNA of the CDR3 is TGTGCCAGCAGTGCGGGGGACATCGGAACTGAAGCTTTCTTT. This encodes CASSAGDIGTEAFF.

The chain links TRBV27 to TRBJ2-5; 13 bases map to TRBD2. The germline CDR1 and CDR2 sequences are MNHEY and SMNVEV (reference sequence). Trimming at V came to 5 bases and at J to 2 bases, leaving 2 bases not matched to a gene. The CDR3 spans 15 residues. In nucleotides, the CDR3 is TGTGCCAGCAGTCGGACTAGCGGGAGACAAGAGACCCAGTACTTC. Translating it yields CASSRTSGRQETQYF.

The table lists this clonotype with a few counts. The V and J genes are TRBV6-6 and TRBJ2-7, with 8 bases fitting TRBD1. The CDR3 runs 15 residues. Germline V gene lookup returns CDR1 MNHNY and CDR2 SVGAGI (reference sequence). With V trimmed by 2 bases and J by 0 bases, 3 bases remained unmatched. CDR3 sequence: CASSYLTGVSYEQYF. In DNA form, the CDR3 reads TGTGCCAGCAGTTACCTGACAGGGGTCTCCTACGAGCAGTACTTC.

This clonotype was detected ten times or more. V usage is TRBV20-1 and J usage is TRBJ1-1; 7 bases are shared with TRBD1. The CDR3 runs to 14 residues. Unmatched junction bases numbered 14, after V lost 6 bases and J lost 7 bases. The germline V gene has CDR1 DFQATT and CDR2 SNEGSKA (reference sequence). For the CDR3, the DNA is TGCAGTGCCAGGGGGGCCAGGGAGGGTTTTGAAGCTTTCTTT. This sequence encodes CSARGAREGFEAFF.

In its sample, this clonotype was seen many times. The V gene is TRBV19, the J gene TRBJ2-7, with 8 bases identical to TRBD2. The V segment lost 4 bases and the J segment 2 bases; nucleotides outside the gene matches: 4. CDR3 length: 14 amino acids. The germline V gene has CDR1 LNHDA and CDR2 SQIVND (reference sequence). This chain's CDR3 is CASSKTSVTYEQYF. CDR3 sequence (DNA): TGTGCCAGTAGTAAGACTAGCGTTACCTACGAGCAGTACTTC.

By proportion, this clonotype is medium-sized (0.01 to 0.1%). This chain connects TRBV3-1 to TRBJ1-5, with D hard to call. This CDR3 comprises 13 residues. Germline V gene sequence: CDR1 LGHDT, CDR2 YNNKEL (reference sequence). Trimming took 1 base from V and 6 from J, leaving 7 bases between them. The CDR3 nucleotides read TGTGCCAGCAGCCAAGTAGGGAGTCAGCCCCAGCATTTT. This translates into CASSQVGSQPQHF. Supplemented by reference TRBV3-1 and TRBJ1-5, the full variable domain reads DTAVSQTPKYLVTQMGNDKSIKCEQNLGHDTMYWYKQDSKKFLKIMFSYNNKELIINETVPNRFSPKSPDKAHLNLHINSLELGDSAVYFCASSQVGSQPQHFGDGTRLSIL.

This chain uses TRBV7-9 with TRBJ2-5, with TRBD1 matching over 8 bases. The length of the CDR3 is 15 residues. V lost 4 bases, J lost 1 base, and 5 bases stayed unmatched. CDR1 and CDR2 (germline): SEHNR, FQNEAQ (reference sequence). CDR3 in amino acids: CASSSLGQVQETQYF. In DNA, the CDR3 is TGTGCCAGCAGCTCTTTGGGACAGGTCCAAGAGACCCAGTACTTC.

In this sample, this clonotype turned up many times. DNA of the CDR3: TGTGCCAGCAGCCTCCAGGGGATGGGCACAGATACGCAGTATTTT. This sequence encodes CASSLQGMGTDTQYF. The chain uses TRBV7-2 and TRBJ2-3, with a possible D match to TRBD1 (6 bases). The ends were cut back, 5 bases at V and 1 base at J, with 13 bases in the middle. Germline CDR1 is SGHTA and CDR2 is FQGNSA. The CDR3 loop spans 15 amino acids.

The V and J genes are TRBV5-1 and TRBJ1-4; 11 nucleotides agree with TRBD1. Germline CDR1 and CDR2: SGHRS and YFSETQ. With V trimmed by 3 bases and J by 12 bases, 7 bases remained unmatched. The CDR3 runs 14 residues. CDR3 residues: CASSSGRTGGELFF. The CDR3 DNA reads as TGCGCCAGCAGCTCCGGACGGACAGGGGGCGAACTGTTTTTT.

The J gene is TRBJ2-7, the V gene TRBV5-1; D could derive from TRBD1 or TRBD2 (7 bases each). Germline V gene sequence: CDR1 SGHRS, CDR2 YFSETQ. V lost 4 bases to trimming and J lost 2 bases, with 19 bases between them. The CDR3 spans 16 residues. The CDR3 DNA follows: TGCGCCAGCAGCCCCAAGGAGGCAGGGGGGGCCTACGAGCAGTACTTC. It translates to CASSPKEAGGAYEQYF.

This clonotype was counted at least ten times. The V call is TRBV10-3, the J call TRBJ2-2; TRBD2 matches at 11 bases. The CDR3 loop spans 13 amino acids. The V segment lost 8 bases and the J segment 5 bases; nucleotides outside the gene matches: 1. Germline CDR1 ENHRY, CDR2 SYGVKD. DNA of the CDR3: TGTGCCATCGGACTAGCGGGTACCGGGGAGCTGTTTTTT. Translation gives CAIGLAGTGELFF.

This clonotype was observed at least ten times. The chain has TRBV18 and TRBJ2-3; no clear D gene. The CDR3 contains 12 residues. V lost 2 bases and J lost 6, with 6 bases in between. Germline V CDR1 and CDR2: KGHSH, LQKENI. This chain's CDR3 is CASSPSEDTQYF. The CDR3 region has the DNA TGTGCCAGCTCACCATCTGAGGATACGCAGTATTTT.